This T cell receptor (beta chain) was sequenced for a study of cytomegalovirus exposure and HLA in healthy donors. The germline V gene has CDR1 LGHNA and CDR2 YNFKEQ. The junction had 2 bases not matched to a gene; V was cut back by 2 bases and J by 1 base. This CDR3 contains 15 residues. Comments on this clone: The antigen is unknown.

There were likely unrecorded immune exposures, though donors were nominally healthy when sampled. PCR primers comprised 60 Vbeta and 13 Jbeta primers. Sequenced by immunoSEQ multiplex PCR; TCRdb stores in-frame clones only, minus some. This table has tens of thousands of clones, 79% appearing once. General study results and limits: The study labeled 180 or so TCR beta chains cytomegalovirus-associated. HLA-A and HLA-B allele assignments for most subjects were reportedly predicted accurately using TCR beta sequences. Per a later analysis, HLA-associated TCR beta chains showed more clonal expansion than other, equally common TCR beta chains.

Source material: PBMCs. The chain employs TRBV4-2 and TRBJ1-1, with 9 bases identical to TRBD1. This clonotype was obtained from a man in his thirties or forties in good health and CMV-seronegative. The CDR3, as DNA: TGTGCCAGCAGCCAATCGGGACAGGGGAACACTGAAGCTTTCTTT. The encoded protein is CASSQSGQGNTEAFF.